The next 26 T cell receptor beta chains were all read from a single sample in a study of OX40 agonist ivuxolimab in advanced cancers. The repertoire was sequenced with immunoSEQ multiplex PCR; TCRdb's copy has only in-frame clones and lacks some. The repertoire holds roughly 35,000 clones, with 80% to 95% as singletons. The material sequenced was CD4+ or CD8+ T cells sorted from blood, taken in a trial of the OX40 agonist ivuxolimab. The receptor source for this set is an adult with an advanced solid tumor such as melanoma, head and neck, liver or kidney cancer.

The rearrangement joins TRBV5-6 to TRBJ2-1; the match to TRBD2 covers 15 bases. The germline V gene has CDR1 SGHDT and CDR2 YYEEEE. The CDR3 runs to 18 residues. Losses at the gene ends were 2 bases for V and 12 bases for J; bases not matched to a gene: 15. Here the CDR3 DNA reads TGTGCCAGCAGCTTTCTCCCGGGACTAGCGGGGGGATTCCCCGGGCAGTTCTTC. Translation: CASSFLPGLAGGFPGQFF.

The chain uses TRBV5-6 and TRBJ2-7; D is perhaps TRBD2 (5 bases). The V and J ends lost 4 bases and 3 bases respectively, with 23 bases between them. Looked up from germline, CDR1 is SGHDT and CDR2 is YYEEEE. The length of the CDR3 is 17 residues. CDR3 sequence (DNA): TGTGCCAGCAGCCCGCGGGCTAGATACGGAATTTTCTACGAGCAGTACTTC. Protein: CASSPRARYGIFYEQYF.

This chain links TRBV7-8 with TRBJ2-3, with 8 bases fitting TRBD1. J lost 1 base, V lost 1 base, and 1 base had no gene match. Germline loops: CDR1 SGHVS, CDR2 FQNEAQ. The CDR3 length is 15 residues. The CDR3 DNA follows: TGTGCCAGCAGCTTAGAGGACAGGGGCACAGATACGCAGTATTTT. It codes for CASSLEDRGTDTQYF. Variable domain in full (rest from reference TRBV7-8 and TRBJ2-3): GAGVSQSPRYKVAKRGQDVALRCDPISGHVSLFWYQQALGQGPEFLTYFQNEAQLDKSGLPSDRFFAERPEGSVSTLKIQRTQQEDSAVYLCASSLEDRGTDTQYFGPGTRLTVL.

The genes are TRBV11-2 and TRBJ2-3; TRBD1 is a possible D gene (6 bases). With 6 bases removed from V and 2 bases from J, the gap between germline ends came to 12 bases. Looked up from germline, CDR1 is SGHAT and CDR2 is FQNNGV. The CDR3 runs to 14 residues. CDR3 in DNA: TGTGCCAGCAGAGGGGGACACCCCACAGATACGCAGTATTTT. This codes for CASRGGHPTDTQYF. The full variable domain, completed using reference TRBV11-2 and TRBJ2-3, is EAGVAQSPRYKIIEKRQSVAFWCNPISGHATLYWYQQILGQGPKLLIQFQNNGVVDDSQLPKDRFSAERLKGVDSTLKIQPAKLEDSAVYLCASRGGHPTDTQYFGPGTRLTVL.

This clone appeared a single time. The J gene is TRBJ2-2, the V gene TRBV11-2; no clear D gene. The CDR3 contains 13 residues. The germline V gene has CDR1 SGHAT and CDR2 FQNNGV. Trimming cost V 5 bases and J 7 bases, with 11 bases left between them. The CDR3, as DNA: TGTGCCAGCAGCCCTCACCAAGGCGGGGAGCTGTTTTTT. It yields the protein CASSPHQGGELFF. The full variable domain, in which reference TRBV11-2 and TRBJ2-2 provide the parts outside the CDR3, is EAGVAQSPRYKIIEKRQSVAFWCNPISGHATLYWYQQILGQGPKLLIQFQNNGVVDDSQLPKDRFSAERLKGVDSTLKIQPAKLEDSAVYLCASSPHQGGELFFGEGSRLTVL.

This clone was observed once. V is TRBV27 and J is TRBJ2-7; 7 bases map to TRBD2. Germline V gene data show CDR1 as MNHEY and CDR2 as SMNVEV (reference sequence). Germline trimming cut 3 bases from V and 2 bases from J; bases unmatched to any gene: 4. The CDR3 length is 14 residues. The CDR3 region is CASSFGLEAYEQYF. The CDR3 DNA sequence: TGTGCCAGCAGTTTTGGACTAGAGGCCTACGAGCAGTACTTC.

The V gene is TRBV14, the J gene TRBJ2-1; D is unclear. Trimming left V 5 bases short and J 3 bases short, with 5 bases between. The CDR3 length is 12 residues. Germline values: CDR1 SGHDN, CDR2 FVKESK. The CDR3 is CASSSDYNEQFF. In DNA form, the CDR3 reads TGTGCCAGCAGCTCGGACTACAATGAGCAGTTCTTC.

V and J are TRBV9 and TRBJ2-1, with 10 bases aligning to TRBD2. The CDR3 has 15 residues. Germline assignment: CDR1 SGDLS and CDR2 YYNGEE. V trimming: 4 bases; J trimming: 7 bases; junction bases outside the gene matches: 8. The CDR3: CASSTQREGLNEQFF. As DNA, the CDR3 is TGTGCCAGCAGCACCCAGCGGGAGGGCCTAAATGAGCAGTTCTTC.

CDR3 sequence: CAWSVRYRTGNTGELFF. CDR3 coding DNA: TGTGCCTGGAGTGTACGTTATAGGACAGGGAACACCGGGGAGCTGTTTTTT. V and J are TRBV30 and TRBJ2-2; the match to TRBD1 covers 7 bases. The CDR3 loop spans 17 amino acids. J was trimmed by 1 base and V by 0 bases; bases with no gene match: 8. Germline V gives CDR1 GTSNPN, CDR2 SVGIG (reference sequence).

The rearrangement uses TRBV6-5 and TRBJ2-1; D call uncertain. The germline gives CDR1 MNHEY, CDR2 SVGAGI. The CDR3 extends over 15 amino acids. Trimming shortened V by 2 bases and J by 4 bases, and 12 bases separated the two germline ends. CDR3 coding DNA: TGTGCCAGCAGTTACCTTGGCGGATCGTACAATGAGCAGTTCTTC. It specifies CASSYLGGSYNEQFF.

This clone was observed a handful of times. The chain uses TRBV19 and TRBJ1-1; a possible D gene is TRBD1 (6 bases). The CDR3 has 15 residues. Germline V lookup: CDR1 LNHDA, CDR2 SQIVND (reference sequence). V lost 5 bases, J lost 0 bases, and 13 bases lay in between. For the CDR3, the DNA is TGTGCCAGTAGTCCCCTTACAGGGTTGAACACTGAAGCTTTCTTT. This codes for CASSPLTGLNTEAFF.

The rearrangement uses TRBV7-2 and TRBJ2-7; 11 nucleotides match TRBD2. The germline V gene has CDR1 SGHTA and CDR2 FQGNSA. CDR3 length: 14 amino acids. V shed 5 bases and J 4 bases; nucleotides not matched to a gene: 4. CDR3 loop: CASSTGLADYEQYF. Here the CDR3 DNA reads TGTGCCAGCAGCACGGGACTAGCGGATTACGAGCAGTACTTC.

V gene TRBV4-3 combines with J gene TRBJ2-1; 13 bases align to TRBD2. V dropped 1 base and J dropped 9; count of bases not matched to a gene: 0. From germline, CDR1 is LGHNA and CDR2 YSLEER. The CDR3 loop spans 14 amino acids. CDR3 loop: CASSQGLAGGEQFF. DNA of the CDR3: TGCGCCAGCAGCCAAGGACTAGCGGGAGGTGAGCAGTTCTTC.

The rearrangement uses TRBV9 and TRBJ2-7; 7 positions agree with TRBD1. The CDR3 extends over 14 amino acids. Trimming at V came to 3 bases and at J to 4 bases, leaving 7 bases not matched to a gene. Per germline, CDR1 SGDLS and CDR2 YYNGEE. The CDR3 region has the DNA TGTGCCAGCAGCGCTACAGGGGCGGTTTACGAGCAGTACTTC. Its protein product is CASSATGAVYEQYF.

CDR3 residues: CASRNPVGPEQYF. CDR3 in DNA: TGTGCCAGCAGGAACCCTGTAGGACCCGAGCAGTACTTC. The chain uses TRBV28 and TRBJ2-7; no clear D. The V end lost 6 bases, the J end lost 6 bases, and 15 bases lay between the germline ends. CDR3 length: 13 residues. CDR1 is MDHEN and CDR2 is SYDVKM in the germline V gene.

The chain recombines TRBV7-9 with TRBJ1-1; D may be TRBD1 (5 bases). Trimming left V 7 bases short and J 5 bases short, with 14 bases between. The CDR3 has 13 amino acids. From germline, CDR1 is SEHNR and CDR2 FQNEAQ (reference sequence). This CDR3 reads CASTFGGVTEAFF. DNA of the CDR3: TGTGCCAGCACTTTCGGGGGAGTGACTGAAGCTTTCTTT.

CDR3 residues: CASSSPGTENEKLFF. The CDR3 bases are TGTGCCAGCAGCTCCCCCGGGACAGAGAATGAAAAACTGTTTTTT. The V and J genes are TRBV7-8 and TRBJ1-4; TRBD1 aligns across 7 bases. Germline CDR1 and CDR2: SGHVS and FQNEAQ. The trim removed 4 bases at V and 5 bases at J, leaving 7 bases unmatched. The CDR3 spans 15 residues.

V and J are TRBV29-1 and TRBJ1-1; D ambiguous. V lost 3 bases and J 4 bases, leaving 15 bases between the germline ends. The length of the CDR3 is 14 residues. Germline CDR1 is SQVTM and CDR2 is ANQGSEA. DNA of the CDR3: TGCAGCGTTGACCCGTTTAAGGGTACCACTGAAGCTTTCTTT. Protein: CSVDPFKGTTEAFF.

This clone was detected a few times. The chain uses TRBV21-1 and TRBJ1-5. TRBV21-1 is classified as a pseudogene. The length of the CDR3 is 13 residues. The CDR3 protein is CASSKGSDQPQHF. As DNA, the CDR3 is TGTGCCAGCAGCAAGGGGTCGGATCAGCCCCAGCATTTT.

This clone was counted once. The V gene is TRBV7-6, the J gene TRBJ2-5; no reliable D call. V was pared by 1 base and J by 4 bases, with 16 bases between. This CDR3 spans 16 amino acids. CDR1 is SGHVS and CDR2 is FNYEAQ in the germline V gene. CDR3 sequence (DNA): TGTGCCAGCAGCTTAGTCCCCAAAGGGCGTGGAGAGACCCAGTACTTC. This gives the protein CASSLVPKGRGETQYF.

This clone was counted once. This sequence joins TRBV30 and TRBJ2-3; 8 bases agree with TRBD2. The V and J ends lost 1 base and 4 bases, in that order; junction bases with no gene match: 13. The CDR3 loop spans 17 amino acids. Germline values: CDR1 GTSNPN, CDR2 SVGIG (reference sequence). CDR3 in DNA: TGTGCCTGGAGTGGAGCGTGGGCGGGAGGTTTTGCAGATACGCAGTATTTT. Protein sequence: CAWSGAWAGGFADTQYF.

The CDR3: CASSPGLGTDTQYF. The CDR3 DNA reads as TGTGCCAGCAGCCCCGGACTAGGGACAGATACGCAGTATTTT. V usage is TRBV11-2 and J usage is TRBJ2-3, with 7 bases aligning to TRBD2. Germline values: CDR1 SGHAT, CDR2 FQNNGV. CDR3 length: 14 residues. The ends lost 5 bases at V and 3 bases at J; junction bases unmatched: 5.

This clone rates as medium-sized. The chain joins TRBV19 to TRBJ1-1; 7 bases map to TRBD1. The CDR3 contains 17 residues. The V and J ends lost 4 bases and 0 bases, in that order; junction bases with no gene match: 11. Germline values: CDR1 LNHDA, CDR2 SQIVND (reference sequence). The CDR3: CASSREDRGQMNTEAFF. In nucleotides, the CDR3 is TGTGCCAGTAGTAGGGAAGATAGGGGACAGATGAACACTGAAGCTTTCTTT.

V is TRBV6-4 and J is TRBJ2-3; 11 bases agree with TRBD2. Germline lookup yields CDR1 MRHNA and CDR2 SNTAGT. Germline trimming cut 8 bases from V and 1 base from J; bases unmatched to any gene: 5. The length of the CDR3 is 15 residues. CDR3 nucleotides: TGTGCCAGCCGGGGGACTAGCGGAGGCACAGATACGCAGTATTTT. Translating it yields CASRGTSGGTDTQYF.

The chain is built from TRBV4-1 and TRBJ2-5; D is possibly TRBD1 (7 bases). There are 16 residues in the CDR3. V lost 2 bases, J lost 2 bases, and 15 bases lay in between. Germline CDR1 is MGHRA and CDR2 is YSYEKL. CDR3 nucleotides: TGCGCCAGCAGCCAACCTGCAGGGGGGTGGCAAGAGACCCAGTACTTC. Translation gives CASSQPAGGWQETQYF.

V usage is TRBV7-9 and J usage is TRBJ2-1; maybe TRBD2 (5 bases). Trimming stripped 8 bases from V and 8 bases from J, with 16 bases between. Per germline, CDR1 SEHNR and CDR2 FQNEAQ (reference sequence). This CDR3 is built from 13 residues. For the CDR3, the DNA is TGTGCCAGCCTCGGCCGAGAGGGAGATGAGCAGTTCTTC. Protein sequence: CASLGREGDEQFF.